What follows is one T cell receptor (beta chain) and its context. The antigen is undetermined. Per germline, CDR1 SGHDN and CDR2 FVKESK. V dropped 4 bases and J dropped 0 bases, with 10 bases sitting between them. The CDR3 has 15 residues. The data were taken from a study of T cell responses to AZD1222 COVID-19 vaccine. General study results and limits: Among those given AZD1222, only 5 to 7 were seropositive at baseline. There were mostly white British donors and more females than males, and clonal diversity was possibly underestimated. CD4 TCRs associated with vaccination spanned spike, dominating at 160-218 and 743-854. Scientists sampled the repertoires only once the peak T cell response had passed.

The assay was immunoSEQ multiplex PCR, and TCRdb's table has in-frame clones only and misses some. The table lists fewer than 250,000 clones, 92% of them singletons. The receptor was derived from an adult in good health. Sequencing used peripheral blood, obtained on day 0 of AZD1222 vaccination. This chain uses TRBV14 with TRBJ2-1; D is possibly TRBD2 (5 bases). The CDR3 DNA reads TGTGCCAGCAGCCCGGGAAGGCTCTCCTACAATGAGCAGTTCTTC. Its protein product is CASSPGRLSYNEQFF.